Included here is one TCR beta chain sequence, with context. The entry originates in a study of T cell changes during pregnancy in multiple sclerosis. Clones were sequenced by immunoSEQ multiplex PCR, and TCRdb holds only the in-frame ones, with some missing. Of tens of thousands of clones listed, approximately 90% were seen once; the top ten hold around 2.7%. With V trimmed by 5 bases and J by 0 bases, 12 bases remained unmatched. Germline CDR1 reads SGHTA; CDR2 reads FQGTGA. The CDR3 runs 17 residues. The sequence came from a female donor in good health, enrolled as a control in a pregnancy study. V and J are TRBV7-3 and TRBJ2-7, with TRBD1 identical over 8 bases. Sample: peripheral blood, taken in the second trimester of pregnancy. CDR3 nucleotides: TGTGCCAGCAGCATCATCGACCGGGACAGGCTCTCCTACGAGCAGTACTTC. Translated: CASSIIDRDRLSYEQYF.